The rows below give T cell receptor beta chains drawn from one sample of a study of blood T cell repertoires in COVID-19. The method was immunoSEQ multiplex PCR; TCRdb's version includes in-frame clones alone and lacks a portion of them. Of approximately 300,000 clones in the sample, 88% were seen once. Sequencing input: peripheral blood. Receptor source: a woman in her 50s with active or convalescent COVID-19. Both conserved end residues are part of each CDR3. D genes are given only for firm matches. Clone size is not always given. Where it is, it says once, few, many or a class for expanded clones.

TRBD2,.,TRBJ2-2,TRBV30,TGTGCCTGGAGTGTCAATAGCGGGGGCGCGAACACCGGGGAGCTGTTTTTT,CAWSVNSGGANTGELFF
TRBD1,.,TRBJ1-2,TRBV4-2,TGTGCCAGCAGCCAAGTCCAGGGGACAGGGGCGTACTATGGCTACACCTTC,CASSQVQGTGAYYGYTF
.,.,TRBJ1-1,TRBV5-1,TGCGCCAGCAGCTTGGTGCGGGGCTTGAACACTGAAGCTTTCTTT,CASSLVRGLNTEAFF
.,.,TRBJ1-4,TRBV5-4,TGTGCCAGCAGCTTTAACACATTTAATGAAAAACTGTTTTTT,CASSFNTFNEKLFF
TRBD1,.,TRBJ2-7,TRBV10-3,TGTGCCATCGGCGAGGGACAGGGAGACGAGCAGTACTTC,CAIGEGQGDEQYF
TRBD1,.,TRBJ1-4,TRBV18,TGTGCCAGCTCATCGACAGGGAATGAAAAACTGTTTTTT,CASSSTGNEKLFF
.,few,TRBJ2-7,TRBV4-3,TGCGCCAGCAGCCAAGATCTTAAGGGGGAGCAGTACTTC,CASSQDLKGEQYF
TRBD1,.,TRBJ2-6,TRBV28,TGTGCCAGCAGTTCCCCCGGACAGGGGGCGAGAGATAGCTCTGGGGCCAACGTCCTGACTTTC,CASSSPGQGARDSSGANVLTF
.,.,TRBJ1-3,TRBV3-1/TRBV3-2,TGTGCCAGCAGCCAAGTCCTGCTCCGGGGGAGCTCTGGAAACACCATATATTTT,CASSQVLLRGSSGNTIYF
.,.,TRBJ1-6,TRBV10-3,TGTGCCATCAGTGTTGCCGTGACGCCCTCGGGTTCACCCCTCCACTTT,CAISVAVTPSGSPLHF
.,.,TRBJ2-7,TRBV11-2,TGTGCCAGCAGCTTACACGGCAGGACACAACGATTCTACGAGCAGTACTTC,CASSLHGRTQRFYEQYF
.,.,TRBJ2-3,TRBV18,TGTGCCAGCTCACCACCGCGGGCCACAGATACGCAGTATTTT,CASSPPRATDTQYF
TRBD2,.,TRBJ2-3,TRBV27,TGTGCCAGCAGTCTTCTCATAGCGGGGGCCCCGTTAGATACGCAGTATTTT,CASSLLIAGAPLDTQYF
.,.,TRBJ1-5,TRBV19,TGTGCCAGTAGTATAGGGGACTTAATTGGGCAGCCCCAGCATTTT,CASSIGDLIGQPQHF
.,few,TRBJ1-2,TRBV6-2/TRBV6-3,TGTGCCAGCAGTTACTCGACATTTGGCTACACCTTC,CASSYSTFGYTF
.,once,TRBJ2-3,TRBV7-3,TGTGCCAGCAGCTTAGGATATAGCATCACAGATACGCAGTATTTT,CASSLGYSITDTQYF
.,.,TRBJ2-1,TRBV2,TGTGCCAGCAGTGAAGGTACTGTCTCCTACAATGAGCAGTTCTTC,CASSEGTVSYNEQFF
TRBD2,.,TRBJ2-5,TRBV19,TGTGCCAGCGCTACTAGCGGCCAAGGGGCCCAGTACTTC,CASATSGQGAQYF
TRBD1,.,TRBJ1-3,TRBV4-2,TGTGCCAGCAGCCTAACAGGGGCCCAGGAGGGCTCTGGAAACACCATATATTTT,CASSLTGAQEGSGNTIYF
TRBD1,once,TRBJ1-4,TRBV19,TGTGCCAGTAGTGTCGGGACAGCGAGTAATGAAAAACTGTTTTTT,CASSVGTASNEKLFF
.,.,TRBJ2-5,TRBV9,TGTGCCAGCAGCGTTGGGACTTCCCTCGGCTTCCAAGAGACCCAGTACTTC,CASSVGTSLGFQETQYF
.,.,TRBJ2-1,TRBV5-5,TGTGCCAGCAGCTTGATCGGTGAGCAGTTCTTC,CASSLIGEQFF
.,.,TRBJ1-2,TRBV4-3,TGCGCCAGCAGCCCCACAGTGGGCCGGGGCTACACCTTC,CASSPTVGRGYTF